Each of the 15 T cell receptor beta chains below was sequenced from the same sample in a study of blood T cell repertoires in COVID-19. Libraries were prepared by immunoSEQ multiplex PCR; TCRdb keeps only in-frame clonotypes and omits some of them. Of over 300,000 clones listed, 65% to 90% are singletons. The material sequenced was peripheral blood. The origin of the receptors is a human donor in a cohort sampled during active COVID-19.

The gene calls are TRBV9 and TRBJ2-7; 9 positions match TRBD1. Unmatched junction bases numbered 10, after V lost 3 bases and J lost 6 bases. CDR1 and CDR2 from the germline V gene are SGDLS and YYNGEE. This CDR3 has 15 residues. The CDR3 region has the DNA TGTGCCAGCAGCGCGACCGGGACAGGGCGGGTCGAGCAGTACTTC. Encoded protein: CASSATGTGRVEQYF.

The CDR3 DNA sequence: TGTGCCAGCAGCCAAGATCCAGGGCGAGACGAGCAGTACTTC. Translating it yields CASSQDPGRDEQYF. This chain connects TRBV4-2 to TRBJ2-7, with a possible D match to TRBD1 (5 bases). There are 14 residues in the CDR3. Germline V CDR1 and CDR2: LGHNA, YNFKEQ. V was pared by 0 bases and J by 5 bases, with 11 bases between.

V is TRBV7-9 and J is TRBJ2-1; a possible D gene is TRBD2 (5 bases). Germline values: CDR1 SEHNR, CDR2 FQNEAQ (reference sequence). CDR3 size: 16 residues. V lost 5 bases, J lost 2 bases, and 16 bases lay in between. The DNA for the CDR3 is TGTGCCAGCAGCCCAAGGGTCGGGGTCCCCTACAATGAGCAGTTCTTC. Its protein is CASSPRVGVPYNEQFF.

The sample holds one count of this clone. The chain is built from TRBV7-3 and TRBJ2-3; TRBD2 matches 9 bases. The CDR3 covers 15 residues. The junction had 7 bases not matched to a gene; V was cut back by 5 bases and J by 4 bases. Germline values: CDR1 SGHTA, CDR2 FQGTGA. The CDR3 spells CASSARSGGPDTQYF. CDR3 DNA sequence: TGTGCCAGCAGCGCCCGCAGCGGGGGGCCAGATACGCAGTATTTT.

This chain connects TRBV27 to TRBJ1-4; D is unclear. Trimming removed 5 bases from V and 8 bases from J, with 15 bases in between. Germline V gene sequence: CDR1 MNHEY, CDR2 SMNVEV (reference sequence). The CDR3 sequence is 14 residues long. DNA of the CDR3: TGTGCCAGCAGTCCCTTAACTCTACGGGAAAAACTGTTTTTT. Translated: CASSPLTLREKLFF.

The genes are TRBV30 and TRBJ2-5; 7 bases fit TRBD1. This CDR3 is 14 amino acids long. Unmatched junction bases numbered 6, after V lost 0 bases and J lost 5 bases. Germline CDR1 and CDR2: GTSNPN and SVGIG (reference sequence). CDR3 residues: CAWSVPRGWETQYF. The DNA for the CDR3 is TGTGCCTGGAGTGTGCCCAGGGGGTGGGAGACCCAGTACTTC.

The chain has TRBV9 and TRBJ1-2; D is possibly TRBD1 (5 bases). The germline V gene has CDR1 SGDLS and CDR2 YYNGEE. V was trimmed by 0 bases and J by 3 bases, leaving 9 bases between them. The CDR3 is 14 amino acids. The CDR3 DNA is TGTGCCAGCAGCGTAGAGGAGACAGACTATGGCTACACCTTC. Translating it yields CASSVEETDYGYTF.

V and J are TRBV2 and TRBJ1-1; D not certain. Germline V gives CDR1 SNHLY, CDR2 FYNNEI. Trimming cost V 0 bases and J 6 bases, with 23 bases left between them. The length of the CDR3 is 18 residues. The CDR3 region has the DNA TGTGCCAGCAGTGAAGCGCTAGGGTGGGAGATGTCGAGCTCTGAAGCTTTCTTT. Residues: CASSEALGWEMSSSEAFF.

This clone was counted once. This chain uses TRBV15 with TRBJ1-1; D may be TRBD1 (6 bases). V was cut by 5 bases and J by 1 base, with 11 bases left in between. Per the germline V gene, CDR1 is LNHNV and CDR2 is YYDKDF (reference sequence). CDR3 length: 14 amino acids. CDR3 sequence: CATSPGHRNTEAFF. In DNA, the CDR3 is TGTGCCACCAGCCCGGGACACCGGAACACTGAAGCTTTCTTT.

This chain links TRBV15 with TRBJ2-3; 9 bases fit TRBD2. The junction had 8 bases not matched to a gene; V was cut back by 0 bases and J by 4 bases. Germline V gene data show CDR1 as LNHNV and CDR2 as YYDKDF (reference sequence). This CDR3 spans 17 amino acids. In DNA form, the CDR3 reads TGTGCCACCAGCAGAGAGCGCGGGCTAGCGGGGCCAGATACGCAGTATTTT. This sequence encodes CATSRERGLAGPDTQYF.

The chain joins TRBV11-2 to TRBJ1-1; 7 bases align to TRBD1. The J segment lost 2 bases and the V segment lost 5 bases, leaving 11 bases of the junction unmatched. The CDR3 sequence is 16 residues long. Germline V gene data show CDR1 as SGHAT and CDR2 as FQNNGV. CDR3 in DNA: TGTGCCAGCAGCCCGCGGGGTGACAGGGAAAACACTGAAGCTTTCTTT. Protein sequence: CASSPRGDRENTEAFF. The variable domain in full, completed from reference TRBV11-2 and TRBJ1-1, reads EAGVAQSPRYKIIEKRQSVAFWCNPISGHATLYWYQQILGQGPKLLIQFQNNGVVDDSQLPKDRFSAERLKGVDSTLKIQPAKLEDSAVYLCASSPRGDRENTEAFFGQGTRLTVV.

J is TRBJ2-1 and V is TRBV25-1; 7 positions agree with TRBD1. The CDR3 length is 15 residues. Trimming cost V 4 bases and J 9 bases; bases outside gene matches: 12. CDR1 and CDR2 from the germline V gene are MGHDK and SYGVNS. Here the CDR3 DNA reads TGTGCCAGCAGTGCATTAACAGGGGATGGAGCTGAGCAGTTCTTC. This codes for CASSALTGDGAEQFF.

This rearrangement joins TRBV4-1 to TRBJ1-2; TRBD1 matches 9 bases. The germline CDR1 and CDR2 sequences are MGHRA and YSYEKL. The CDR3 runs 17 residues. Trimming removed 0 bases from V and 4 bases from J; junction bases left unmatched: 9. The CDR3 DNA reads TGCGCCAGCAGCCAAGATCCCGGACAGGGGACACTCTATGGCTACACCTTC. Its protein is CASSQDPGQGTLYGYTF.

The V and J genes are TRBV3-1 (or the pseudogene TRBV3-2) and TRBJ1-4; possibly TRBD1 for D (6 bases). Deletions cut 3 bases from V and 1 base from J, with 15 bases between. This CDR3 has 17 amino acids. The V gene's germline CDR1 is LGHDT and CDR2 YNNKEL (reference sequence). The CDR3 sequence is CASSQAGVVRTNEKLFF. The CDR3 nucleotides read TGTGCCAGCAGCCAGGCAGGGGTAGTTAGAACTAATGAAAAACTGTTTTTT.

Only a few counts were recorded for this clone. This chain links TRBV4-1 with TRBJ1-3; TRBD1 agrees at 7 bases. Trimming cost V 1 base and J 4 bases; bases outside gene matches: 7. This CDR3 contains 16 residues. CDR1 is MGHRA and CDR2 is YSYEKL in the germline V gene. The DNA of the CDR3 is TGCGCCAGCAGCCAAGTCCAACAGGGGTCAGGAAACACCATATATTTT. This encodes CASSQVQQGSGNTIYF.